Presented here are 4 T cell receptor beta chains from one specimen sequenced in a study of T cells after yellow fever vaccination. TCRdb itself ran the 5' RACE reads through MiXCR, one entry per CDR3 protein. The table records some 340,000 distinct CDR3 sequences, over 8.5% of them present only once. The sequences come from CD4+ T cells sorted from PBMCs, collected 45 days after the yellow fever booster vaccination. The source is a man aged 18 to 30 who received the YFV17D yellow fever vaccine.

Only a few counts were recorded for this clonotype. This rearrangement joins TRBV7-9 to TRBJ1-3; tentative D call: TRBD1 (5 bases). Germline V gene sequence: CDR1 SEHNR, CDR2 FQNEAQ (reference sequence). The CDR3 runs to 14 residues. Trimming took 10 bases from V and 3 from J, leaving 16 bases between them. This CDR3 reads CATRQGSIGNTIYF. CDR3 DNA sequence: TGTGCCACCAGGCAGGGTTCCATTGGAAACACCATATATTTT.

This clonotype was seen at least ten times. The rearrangement uses TRBV11-2 and TRBJ2-5, with 11 bases fitting TRBD2. This CDR3 spans 16 amino acids. Germline V gene sequence: CDR1 SGHAT, CDR2 FQNNGV. J was trimmed by 0 bases and V by 5 bases; bases with no gene match: 5. Here the CDR3 DNA reads TGTGCCAGCAGCAGGCGACTAGCGGGGTACCAAGAGACCCAGTACTTC. The encoded protein is CASSRRLAGYQETQYF.

This clonotype occurred a few times. The gene calls are TRBV29-1 and TRBJ2-1; D not resolved. The V end lost 3 bases, the J end lost 7 bases, and 13 bases lay between the germline ends. Germline CDR1 is SQVTM and CDR2 is ANQGSEA. The CDR3 loop spans 13 amino acids. As DNA, the CDR3 is TGCAGCGTTGACCGGGCCATGGGGAATGAGCAGTTCTTC. Translation gives CSVDRAMGNEQFF.

The V and J genes are TRBV7-8 and TRBJ2-6; possible D gene TRBD1, 6 bases. V was pared by 5 bases and J by 2 bases, with 19 bases between. Germline V gene data show CDR1 as SGHVS and CDR2 as FQNEAQ. The length of the CDR3 is 18 residues. The CDR3 sequence: CASSGRGQGNAGANVLTF. CDR3 DNA: TGTGCCAGCAGCGGACGAGGGCAGGGGAACGCTGGGGCCAACGTCCTGACTTTC.